Sequencing of this T cell receptor (beta chain) was carried out in a study of blood T cell repertoires in COVID-19. Study background: Acute-phase and convalescent COVID-19 samples originated in the United States, Italy and Spain. Sample material is recorded as cDNA or gDNA derived from T cells, B-cell-depleted T cells, or PBMCs.

Original processing methods: Amplifying reference gene primers gave estimates of nucleated cell counts. The method was immunoSEQ multiplex PCR; TCRdb's version includes in-frame clones alone and lacks a portion of them. V and J calls and clone size follow that table, whereas D and trimming were derived from the DNA. The sample records 300,000 or so clones, approximately 90% being singletons. The V end was cut by 0 bases, the J end by 1 base, with 18 bases between. This CDR3 region has 17 residues. The germline CDR1 and CDR2 sequences are SQVTM and ANQGSEA. Sequencing was performed on peripheral blood. This clonotype was obtained from a woman aged 40 to 50 with acute or convalescent COVID-19. The rearrangement joins TRBV29-1 to TRBJ1-1; D possibly corresponds to TRBD1 (5 bases). The CDR3 sequence: CSVEDPGGGRANTEAFF. The CDR3 coding sequence is TGCAGCGTTGAAGATCCTGGGGGAGGGCGCGCGAACACTGAAGCTTTCTTT. The full variable domain, with the rest looked up from reference TRBV29-1 and TRBJ1-1, is SAVISQKPSRDICQRGTSLTIQCQVDSQVTMMFWYRQQPGQSLTLIATANQGSEATYESGFVIDKFPISRPNLTFSTLTVSNMSPEDSSIYLCSVEDPGGGRANTEAFFGQGTRLTVV.